These T cell receptor beta chains were read from a single sample in a study of blood T cell repertoires in COVID-19. Libraries were prepared by immunoSEQ multiplex PCR; TCRdb keeps only in-frame clonotypes and omits some of them. The table includes approximately 250,000 clones, 83% detected once. The sequencing sample was made of peripheral blood. The receptor set was obtained from a human donor in a cohort sampled during active COVID-19. Both conserved end residues are part of each CDR3. Fields, in order: clone size, V gene, J gene, D gene, CDR3 protein, CDR3 DNA. The D gene is left open where the match is weak. Only part of the rows carry a size: once, few, many, or a class if the clone is expanded.

>-|TRBV28|TRBJ2-2|-
CASSFPNTGELFF
TGTGCCAGCAGTTTCCCTAACACCGGGGAGCTGTTTTTT
>-|TRBV4-1|TRBJ2-1|TRBD2
CASRSRTSRNNEQFF
TGCGCCAGCAGATCGAGGACTAGCAGAAACAATGAGCAGTTCTTC
>-|TRBV10-3|TRBJ1-1|TRBD1
CATTGGTEAFF
TGTGCCACGACAGGGGGCACTGAAGCTTTCTTT
>-|TRBV6-1|TRBJ2-2|TRBD2
CASSELAGVAGELFF
TGTGCCAGCAGTGAACTAGCGGGGGTGGCCGGGGAGCTGTTTTTT
>-|TRBV2|TRBJ1-1|-
CASSQDRNTEAFF
TGTGCCAGCAGTCAAGACAGGAACACTGAAGCTTTCTTT
>-|TRBV5-4|TRBJ2-1|TRBD1
CASSLGHRGSSYNEQFF
TGTGCCAGCAGCTTGGGGCACAGGGGAAGCTCCTACAATGAGCAGTTCTTC
>once|TRBV5-6|TRBJ2-2|TRBD1
CASSPDRGLITGELFF
TGTGCCAGCAGCCCGGACAGGGGGCTCATCACCGGGGAGCTGTTTTTT
>-|TRBV2|TRBJ2-2|-
CASIWDSRTGELFF
TGTGCCAGCATTTGGGACTCCCGAACCGGGGAGCTGTTTTTT
>-|TRBV4-2|TRBJ1-3|TRBD1
CASSPPYRGRGNTIYF
TGTGCCAGCAGCCCCCCCTATAGGGGGCGAGGAAACACCATATATTTT
>-|TRBV7-3|TRBJ2-2|-
CASSPQGGYTGELFF
TGTGCCAGCAGCCCGCAGGGGGGTTACACCGGGGAGCTGTTTTTT
>-|TRBV6-5|TRBJ1-1|TRBD1
CASTRQGANTEAFF
TGTGCCAGCACCCGACAGGGGGCGAACACTGAAGCTTTCTTT
>-|TRBV24-1|TRBJ1-5|-
CATSDPWQNQPQHF
TGTGCCACCAGTGATCCGTGGCAGAATCAGCCCCAGCATTTT
>-|TRBV7-2|TRBJ1-2|TRBD1
CASSQTGDRYGYTF
TGTGCCAGCAGCCAGACAGGGGATCGATATGGCTACACCTTC
>-|TRBV7-3|TRBJ2-3|TRBD1
CASSLTTGNGDTQYF
TGTGCCAGCAGCTTAACGACAGGGAATGGCGATACGCAGTATTTT
>few|TRBV7-2|TRBJ2-1|TRBD2
CASSSTSGRYNEQFF
TGTGCCAGCAGCTCGACTAGCGGGAGGTACAATGAGCAGTTCTTC
>-|TRBV7-3|TRBJ1-2|TRBD1
CASSVQGAAYGYTF
TGTGCCAGCAGCGTACAGGGGGCGGCGTATGGCTACACCTTC
>-|TRBV11-2|TRBJ1-2|TRBD1
CASSLVDRGPYGYTF
TGTGCCAGCAGCTTAGTGGACAGGGGTCCCTATGGCTACACCTTC
>few|TRBV6-2/TRBV6-3|TRBJ1-2|-
CASSYGHPANYGYTF
TGTGCCAGCAGTTACGGGCACCCAGCTAACTATGGCTACACCTTC
>-|TRBV28|TRBJ2-7|-
CASGGWLGDEQYF
TGTGCCAGCGGGGGCTGGCTAGGGGACGAGCAGTACTTC
>-|TRBV5-1|TRBJ1-4|TRBD1
CASSLQGATKKLFF
TGCGCCAGCAGCTTACAGGGGGCGACGAAAAAACTGTTTTTT
>-|TRBV18|TRBJ1-2|TRBD1
CASSQGTGENYGYTF
TGTGCCAGCTCCCAAGGGACAGGGGAGAACTATGGCTACACCTTC
>once|TRBV4-2|TRBJ2-1|TRBD2
CASSRMDSGRNEQFF
TGTGCCAGCAGCCGAATGGATAGCGGGAGGAATGAGCAGTTCTTC
>-|TRBV5-5|TRBJ1-1|-
CASSLARALNTEAFF
TGTGCCAGCAGCTTGGCGAGGGCTTTGAACACTGAAGCTTTCTTT
>-|TRBV12-3/TRBV12-4|TRBJ2-7|-
CASKGEVEQYF
TGTGCCAGCAAAGGGGAAGTGGAGCAGTACTTC
>-|TRBV6-2/TRBV6-3|TRBJ2-3|-
CASSWGADTQYF
TGTGCCAGCAGTTGGGGGGCAGATACGCAGTATTTT
>-|TRBV30|TRBJ1-6|-
CASERGGKGSPLHF
TGTGCCTCGGAACGCGGGGGGAAAGGTTCACCCCTCCACTTT
>-|TRBV15|TRBJ2-7|-
CATSRAPPAHETPAYEQYF
TGTGCCACCAGCAGAGCCCCACCTGCCCATGAAACACCCGCCTACGAGCAGTACTTC
>-|TRBV11-3|TRBJ2-5|TRBD1
CASSSGDRGNVETQYF
TGTGCCAGCAGCTCCGGTGACAGGGGAAATGTAGAGACCCAGTACTTC
>-|TRBV7-9|TRBJ2-3|-
CASSPGAYTDTQYF
TGTGCCAGCAGCCCGGGAGCATATACAGATACGCAGTATTTT
>-|TRBV25-1|TRBJ2-3|-
CASSDRSRGAGDTQYF
TGTGCCAGCAGTGACCGAAGTCGGGGGGCGGGAGATACGCAGTATTTT
>-|TRBV6-5|TRBJ2-7|-
CASSYGQNYEQYF
TGTGCCAGCAGTTACGGACAGAATTACGAGCAGTACTTC
>once|TRBV27|TRBJ1-2|-
CASSLGAKGGYTF
TGTGCCAGCAGTCTGGGGGCGAAGGGTGGCTACACCTTC
>-|TRBV19|TRBJ2-3|-
CASSISGHRTDTQYF
TGTGCCAGTAGTATCTCGGGACACCGCACAGATACGCAGTATTTT